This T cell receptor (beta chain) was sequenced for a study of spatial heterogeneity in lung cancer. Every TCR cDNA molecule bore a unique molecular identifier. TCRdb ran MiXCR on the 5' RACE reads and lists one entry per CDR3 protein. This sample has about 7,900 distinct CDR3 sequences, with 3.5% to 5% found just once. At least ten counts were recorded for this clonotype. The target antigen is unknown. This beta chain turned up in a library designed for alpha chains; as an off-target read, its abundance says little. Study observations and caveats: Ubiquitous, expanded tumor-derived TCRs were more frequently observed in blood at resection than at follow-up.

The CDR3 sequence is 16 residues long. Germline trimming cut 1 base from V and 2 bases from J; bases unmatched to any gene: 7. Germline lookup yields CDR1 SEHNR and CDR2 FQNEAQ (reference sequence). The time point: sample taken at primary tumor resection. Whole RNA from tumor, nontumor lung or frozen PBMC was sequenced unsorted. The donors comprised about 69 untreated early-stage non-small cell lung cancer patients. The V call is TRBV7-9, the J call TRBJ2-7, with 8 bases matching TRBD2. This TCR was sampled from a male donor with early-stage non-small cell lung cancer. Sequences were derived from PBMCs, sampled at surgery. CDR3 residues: CASSLDQRGITYEQYF. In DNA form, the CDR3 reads TGTGCCAGCAGCTTAGACCAGCGGGGGATAACCTACGAGCAGTACTTC. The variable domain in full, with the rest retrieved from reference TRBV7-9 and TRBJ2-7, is DTGVSQNPRHKITKRGQNVTFRCDPISEHNRLYWYRQTLGQGPEFLTYFQNEAQLEKSRLLSDRFSAERPKGSFSTLEIQRTEQGDSAMYLCASSLDQRGITYEQYFGPGTRLTVT.